This is a list of T cell receptor beta chains from one sample in a study of cytomegalovirus exposure and HLA in healthy donors. Here immunoSEQ multiplex PCR was the method, and the copy in TCRdb shows in-frame clones only, minus some. The specimen's table records about 110,000 clones. The sequenced sample was PBMCs. The receptors originated from a man between 18 and 35 years old in good health and CMV-seronegative. CDR3s include the opening cysteine and the closing phenylalanine or tryptophan. Each record gives: V gene, CDR3 protein.

v_gene: TRBV11-2; CDR3aa: CASSLNDLGQLNTEAFF
v_gene: TRBV15; CDR3aa: CATSRSQLGNIQYF
v_gene: TRBV7-9; CDR3aa: CASSLPRTGAGYTF
v_gene: TRBV18; CDR3aa: CASSPDINSPLHF
v_gene: TRBV6-1; CDR3aa: CASSAYRVETQYF
v_gene: TRBV5-1; CDR3aa: CASSKLAGQTFKGNEQFF
v_gene: TRBV27; CDR3aa: CASSLTGWGEQFF
v_gene: TRBV19; CDR3aa: CASSIQGTDKETQYF
v_gene: TRBV9; CDR3aa: CASSEDSQETQYF
v_gene: TRBV19; CDR3aa: CASSLDRGVEKLFF
v_gene: TRBV5-1; CDR3aa: CASSRLAGGNSYEQYF
v_gene: TRBV5-1; CDR3aa: CASSLTGITGELFF
v_gene: TRBV28; CDR3aa: CASTPRGYGYTF
v_gene: TRBV27; CDR3aa: CASSFEGLPRGKLFF
v_gene: TRBV5-1; CDR3aa: CASSPTGTGVEKLFF
v_gene: TRBV6-5; CDR3aa: CASSYGTGASYEQYF
v_gene: TRBV19; CDR3aa: CASSIDRGQAFF
v_gene: TRBV13; CDR3aa: CASSFSSGRYSKEQFF